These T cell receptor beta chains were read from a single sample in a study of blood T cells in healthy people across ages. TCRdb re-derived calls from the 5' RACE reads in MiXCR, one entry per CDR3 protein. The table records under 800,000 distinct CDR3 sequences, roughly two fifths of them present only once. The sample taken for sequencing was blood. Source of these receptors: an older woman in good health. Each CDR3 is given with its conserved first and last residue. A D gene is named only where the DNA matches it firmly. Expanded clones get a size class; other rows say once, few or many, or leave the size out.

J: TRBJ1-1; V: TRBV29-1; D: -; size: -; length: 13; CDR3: CSARQTLNTEAFF; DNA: TGCAGCGCCCGACAGACCCTGAACACTGAAGCTTTCTTT
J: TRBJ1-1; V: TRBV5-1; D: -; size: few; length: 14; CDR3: CASSLTVLGTEAFF; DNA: TGCGCCAGCAGCTTGACAGTGTTGGGCACTGAAGCTTTCTTT
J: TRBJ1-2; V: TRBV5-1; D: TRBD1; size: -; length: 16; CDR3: CASSPPGQPPNYGYTF; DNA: TGCGCCAGCAGCCCCCCGGGACAGCCCCCTAACTATGGCTACACCTTC
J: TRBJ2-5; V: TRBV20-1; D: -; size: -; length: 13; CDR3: CSAKRTGQETQYF; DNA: TGCAGTGCTAAAAGGACGGGACAAGAGACCCAGTACTTC
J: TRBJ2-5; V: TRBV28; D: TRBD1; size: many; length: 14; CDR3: CASSPGDREETQYF; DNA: TGTGCCAGCAGTCCAGGGGACAGGGAAGAGACCCAGTACTTC
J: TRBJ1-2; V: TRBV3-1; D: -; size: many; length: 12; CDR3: CASSQYGDGYTF; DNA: TGTGCCAGCAGCCAGTACGGCGATGGCTACACCTTC
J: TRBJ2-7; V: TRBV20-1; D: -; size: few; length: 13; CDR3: CNPQGRLSGEQYF; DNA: TGCAACCCCCAAGGTAGACTGTCCGGGGAGCAGTACTTC
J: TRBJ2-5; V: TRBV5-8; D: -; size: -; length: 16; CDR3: CASTLGTRTYQETQYF; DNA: TGTGCCAGCACCCTAGGGACTCGTACGTACCAAGAGACCCAGTACTTC
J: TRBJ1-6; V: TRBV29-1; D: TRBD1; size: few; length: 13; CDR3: CSVRDSRDSPLHF; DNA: TGCAGCGTTCGGGACAGTCGTGACTCACCCCTCCACTTT
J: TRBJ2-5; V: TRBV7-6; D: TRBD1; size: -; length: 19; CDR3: CASSRETGGFDVSYNEQYF; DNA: TGTGCCAGCAGCCGCGAGACAGGGGGATTCGACGTATCCTACAATGAGCAGTACTTC
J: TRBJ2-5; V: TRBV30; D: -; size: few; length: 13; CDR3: CAWGLGGQETQYF; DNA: TGTGCCTGGGGCCTGGGGGGCCAAGAGACCCAGTACTTC
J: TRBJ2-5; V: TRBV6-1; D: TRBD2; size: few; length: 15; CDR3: CASSEASGGQETQYF; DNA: TGTGCCAGCAGTGAAGCGTCGGGGGGCCAAGAGACCCAGTACTTC
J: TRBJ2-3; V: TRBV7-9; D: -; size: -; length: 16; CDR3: CASSPKSGQNLGTQYF; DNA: TGTGCCAGCAGTCCCAAGTCAGGACAGAACCTAGGTACGCAGTATTTT
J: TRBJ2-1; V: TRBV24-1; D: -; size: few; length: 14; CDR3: CATTQGWRSDEQFF; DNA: TGTGCCACCACCCAGGGGTGGAGGAGTGATGAGCAGTTCTTC
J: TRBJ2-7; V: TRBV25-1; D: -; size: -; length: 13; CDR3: CASSEVDSYEQYF; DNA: TGTGCCAGCAGTGAAGTGGACAGCTACGAGCAGTACTTC
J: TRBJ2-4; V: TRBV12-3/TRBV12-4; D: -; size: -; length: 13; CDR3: CASSPRDGSIQYF; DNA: TGTGCCAGCAGCCCTAGAGACGGGTCGATTCAGTACTTC
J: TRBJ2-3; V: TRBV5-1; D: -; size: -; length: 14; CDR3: CASSWRQATDTQYF; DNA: TGCGCCAGCAGCTGGAGACAGGCCACAGATACGCAGTATTTT
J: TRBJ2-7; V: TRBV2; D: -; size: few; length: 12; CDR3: CASTETGYEQYF; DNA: TGTGCCAGCACCGAGACAGGTTACGAGCAGTACTTC
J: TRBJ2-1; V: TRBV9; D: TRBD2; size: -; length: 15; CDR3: CASSVAPGGHNEQFF; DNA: TGTGCCAGCAGCGTAGCCCCGGGGGGGCACAATGAGCAGTTCTTC
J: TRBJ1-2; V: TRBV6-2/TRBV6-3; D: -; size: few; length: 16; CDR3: CASSYHPTLGDYGYTF; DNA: TGTGCCAGCAGTTACCACCCTACCCTCGGGGACTATGGCTACACCTTC
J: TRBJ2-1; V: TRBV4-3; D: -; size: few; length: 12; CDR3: CASGNSANEQFF; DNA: TGCGCCAGCGGGAACAGTGCGAACGAGCAGTTCTTC
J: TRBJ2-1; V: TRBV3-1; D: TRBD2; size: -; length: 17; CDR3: CASSQDIISGRNNEQFF; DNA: TGTGCCAGCAGCCAAGATATCATAAGCGGGAGGAACAATGAGCAGTTCTTC
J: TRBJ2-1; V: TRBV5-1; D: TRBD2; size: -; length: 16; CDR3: CASSLEAGGHYNEQFF; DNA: TGCGCCAGCAGCTTGGAGGCGGGGGGTCACTACAATGAGCAGTTCTTC
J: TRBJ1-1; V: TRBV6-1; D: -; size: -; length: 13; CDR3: CASSLPVITEAFF; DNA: TGTGCCAGCAGTCTTCCGGTCATCACTGAAGCTTTCTTT
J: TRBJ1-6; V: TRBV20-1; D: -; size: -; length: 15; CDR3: CSARVPAGANSPLHF; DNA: TGCAGTGCTAGAGTTCCCGCGGGGGCGAATTCACCCCTCCACTTT
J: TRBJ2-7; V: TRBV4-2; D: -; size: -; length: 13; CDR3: CASSQEREYEQYF; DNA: TGTGCCAGCAGCCAAGAACGGGAGTACGAGCAGTACTTC
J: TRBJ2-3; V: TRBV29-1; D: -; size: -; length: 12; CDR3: CSVDSGTDTQYF; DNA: TGCAGCGTGGACAGTGGCACAGATACGCAGTATTTT
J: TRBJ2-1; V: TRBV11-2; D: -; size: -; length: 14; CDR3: CASSLGTGGSEQFF; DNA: TGTGCCAGCAGCTTAGGGACAGGCGGGAGTGAGCAGTTCTTC
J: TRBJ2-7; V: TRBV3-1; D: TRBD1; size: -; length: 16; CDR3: CVSSFGARGGWHEQYF; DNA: TGTGTCAGCAGCTTCGGGGCTAGAGGGGGCTGGCATGAGCAGTACTTC
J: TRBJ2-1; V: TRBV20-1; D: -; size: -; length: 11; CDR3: CSAGTYNEQFF; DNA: TGCAGTGCTGGGACTTACAATGAGCAGTTCTTC
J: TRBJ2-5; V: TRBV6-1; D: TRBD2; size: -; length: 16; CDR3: CASSRLTSGSQETQYF; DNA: TGTGCCAGCAGTCGATTGACTAGCGGGAGTCAAGAGACCCAGTACTTC
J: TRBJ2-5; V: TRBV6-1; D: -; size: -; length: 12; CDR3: CASSEGGLREYF; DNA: TGTGCCAGCAGTGAAGGAGGACTACGGGAGTACTTC
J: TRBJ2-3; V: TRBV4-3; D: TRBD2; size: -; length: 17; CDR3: CASSQAVDSGVPDTQYF; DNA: TGCGCCAGCAGCCAAGCGGTAGACAGCGGGGTCCCAGATACGCAGTATTTT
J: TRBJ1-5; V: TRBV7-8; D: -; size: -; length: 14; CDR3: CASSLGTFNQPQHF; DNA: TGTGCCAGCAGCTTAGGGACCTTCAATCAGCCCCAGCATTTT
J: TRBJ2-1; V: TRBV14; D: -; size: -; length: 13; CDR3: CASSQVRNGLQFF; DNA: TGTGCCAGCAGCCAAGTCCGGAACGGCTTGCAGTTCTTC
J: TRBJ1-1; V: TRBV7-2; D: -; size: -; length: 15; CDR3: CASSLVAGPGTEAFF; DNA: TGTGCCAGCAGCTTAGTTGCAGGCCCGGGGACTGAAGCTTTCTTT
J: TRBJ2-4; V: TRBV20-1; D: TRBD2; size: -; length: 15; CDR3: CSARSGGPSENIQYF; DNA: TGCAGTGCTAGATCGGGGGGGCCGAGTGAAAACATTCAGTACTTC
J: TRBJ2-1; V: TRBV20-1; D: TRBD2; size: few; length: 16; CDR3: CSARGGSSGRYNEQFF; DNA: TGCAGTGCTAGAGGAGGTTCTAGCGGGCGATACAATGAGCAGTTCTTC
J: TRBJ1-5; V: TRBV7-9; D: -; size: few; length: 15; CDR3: CASSLMGFDNQPQHF; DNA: TGTGCCAGCAGCTTAATGGGGTTCGACAATCAGCCCCAGCATTTT
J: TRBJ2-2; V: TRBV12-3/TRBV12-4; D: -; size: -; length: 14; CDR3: CASSPGLEGGELFF; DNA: TGTGCCAGCAGTCCGGGACTGGAAGGCGGGGAGCTGTTTTTT
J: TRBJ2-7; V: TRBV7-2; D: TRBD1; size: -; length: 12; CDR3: CASSLVQGVKYF; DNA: TGTGCCAGCAGCTTAGTACAGGGGGTTAAGTACTTC
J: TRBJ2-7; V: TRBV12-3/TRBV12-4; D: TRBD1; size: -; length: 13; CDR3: CASSYRGSEEQYF; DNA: TGTGCCAGCAGTTACAGGGGATCGGAAGAGCAGTACTTC
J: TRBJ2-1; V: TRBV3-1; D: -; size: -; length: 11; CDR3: CASSQVQEQFF; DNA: TGTGCCAGCAGCCAAGTTCAGGAGCAGTTCTTC